These T cell receptor beta chains were read from a single sample in a study of shared clonotypes between healthy human individuals. Clones were read by immunoSEQ multiplex PCR, and TCRdb kept only the in-frame ones, dropping some. The top ten hold 13% of the sample, which has about 470,000 clones, roughly 80% seen once. Material: PBMCs. Source of these receptors: a woman aged 35 to 49 in good health. Some clones in this sample may be carry-over from other donors' samples. The CDR3 runs from the conserved cysteine through the conserved F or W. Fields, in order: CDR3 DNA, CDR3 protein, D gene, V gene, J gene, clone size. D genes are given only for firm matches. The size of a clone is reported for some rows only, either as once, few or many, or as a class for expanded clones.

cdr3_nt: TGTGCCAGCAGTTTATCGTTCGTTGGACTAGCGGGGTCGAGCTCCTACAATGAGCAGTTCTTC; cdr3_aa: CASSLSFVGLAGSSSYNEQFF; d_call: TRBD2; v_call: TRBV27; j_call: TRBJ2-1; clone_size: few
cdr3_nt: TGTGCCAGCAGCTTTAGACTAGCGTGGAGCAATGAGCAGTTCTTC; cdr3_aa: CASSFRLAWSNEQFF; d_call: TRBD2; v_call: TRBV7-8; j_call: TRBJ2-1; clone_size: few
cdr3_nt: TGTGCCAGCCGGCCCGGGGGACCCTACGAGCAGTACTTC; cdr3_aa: CASRPGGPYEQYF; d_call: -; v_call: TRBV27; j_call: TRBJ2-7; clone_size: -
cdr3_nt: TGTGCCAGCAATTTACTCCGGGGCCTCGAGGATACGCAGTATTTT; cdr3_aa: CASNLLRGLEDTQYF; d_call: -; v_call: TRBV6-5; j_call: TRBJ2-3; clone_size: few
cdr3_nt: TGTGCCAGCAGTTTAGGGCGGGGGCCCCGGGTGGAGACCCAGTACTTC; cdr3_aa: CASSLGRGPRVETQYF; d_call: -; v_call: TRBV28; j_call: TRBJ2-5; clone_size: many
cdr3_nt: TGTGCCAGCAGCTTAGCGGGGTCGAGGAACACTGAAGCTTTCTTT; cdr3_aa: CASSLAGSRNTEAFF; d_call: -; v_call: TRBV7-9; j_call: TRBJ1-1; clone_size: -
cdr3_nt: TGTGCCAGCAGTTTGGACGGAGGTGTTGGTGGCTACACCTTC; cdr3_aa: CASSLDGGVGGYTF; d_call: -; v_call: TRBV6-5; j_call: TRBJ1-2; clone_size: few
cdr3_nt: TGTGCCAGCGGACTCGGGAAAGTTAGGCCCCAGCATTTT; cdr3_aa: CASGLGKVRPQHF; d_call: -; v_call: TRBV2; j_call: TRBJ1-5; clone_size: -
cdr3_nt: TGTGCCAGCAGTCCCCCGGGACAGGGGGCGAGAAACGAGCGGTACTTC; cdr3_aa: CASSPPGQGARNERYF; d_call: TRBD1; v_call: TRBV28; j_call: TRBJ2-7; clone_size: -
cdr3_nt: TGTGCCAGCAGCTTAGTGGCAACTAATGAAAAACTGTTTTTT; cdr3_aa: CASSLVATNEKLFF; d_call: -; v_call: TRBV5-6; j_call: TRBJ1-4; clone_size: once
cdr3_nt: TGCGCCAGCAGCGACAAAACTTCGGGGACTGAAGCTTTCTTT; cdr3_aa: CASSDKTSGTEAFF; d_call: -; v_call: TRBV5-1; j_call: TRBJ1-1; clone_size: -
cdr3_nt: TGTGCCAGCAGTGAATGGAGGACGGGCGAGCAGTACTTC; cdr3_aa: CASSEWRTGEQYF; d_call: -; v_call: TRBV6-1; j_call: TRBJ2-7; clone_size: -
cdr3_nt: TGTGCCTGGAGTGGGGGGTTCGGAAACACCATATATTTT; cdr3_aa: CAWSGGFGNTIYF; d_call: -; v_call: TRBV30; j_call: TRBJ1-3; clone_size: -
cdr3_nt: TGTGCCACCAGCAGGAACCTGAGGACAGGGGTCCTTTCCTACGAGCAGTACTTC; cdr3_aa: CATSRNLRTGVLSYEQYF; d_call: TRBD1; v_call: TRBV15; j_call: TRBJ2-7; clone_size: -
cdr3_nt: TGCAGCGTCCGGGAACAGGGAAGCACTGAAGCTTTCTTT; cdr3_aa: CSVREQGSTEAFF; d_call: -; v_call: TRBV29-1; j_call: TRBJ1-1; clone_size: -
cdr3_nt: TGTGCCAGCAGCTTAGCGGGAGGGTATGATGAGCAGTTCTTC; cdr3_aa: CASSLAGGYDEQFF; d_call: TRBD2; v_call: TRBV7-2; j_call: TRBJ2-1; clone_size: -
cdr3_nt: TGTGCCATCAGTGAGTCTCTAGCGGGAGGACTAGTCCCTACAGATACGCAGTATTTT; cdr3_aa: CAISESLAGGLVPTDTQYF; d_call: TRBD2; v_call: TRBV10-3; j_call: TRBJ2-3; clone_size: many
cdr3_nt: TGTGCCAGCAGCTCTCAGTTTTATGGCTACACCTTC; cdr3_aa: CASSSQFYGYTF; d_call: -; v_call: TRBV7-9; j_call: TRBJ1-2; clone_size: -
cdr3_nt: TGTGCCTGGAGTAGAGGGGGAGGTTTCGGAGAGGGGAAACTGTTTTTT; cdr3_aa: CAWSRGGGFGEGKLFF; d_call: -; v_call: TRBV30; j_call: TRBJ1-4; clone_size: many
cdr3_nt: TGTGCCAGCAGCCCCGGGACTAGCGGTAGCTCCTACGAGCAGTACTTC; cdr3_aa: CASSPGTSGSSYEQYF; d_call: TRBD2; v_call: TRBV7-9; j_call: TRBJ2-7; clone_size: -
cdr3_nt: TGCGCCAGCAGCTTAAAAGGGGCTGTTGACGGCGGGGAGCTGTTTTTT; cdr3_aa: CASSLKGAVDGGELFF; d_call: -; v_call: TRBV5-1; j_call: TRBJ2-2; clone_size: -